This T cell receptor (beta chain) was recorded in a study of CD8+ T cells in alopecia areata. The V gene lost 5 bases and the J gene lost 2 bases, with 13 bases spanning the gap. This CDR3 contains 14 residues. Germline-derived CDR1 and CDR2 are GTSNPN and SVGIG (reference sequence). After isolation, RNA underwent reverse transcription to generate cDNA as the sequencing template. TCRdb's table, derived via immunoSEQ multiplex PCR, lists solely in-frame clones and lacks some. The sample lists over 150,000 clones; more than 50% were seen once. The TCR sequence derives from a human donor in good health. J is TRBJ2-1 and V is TRBV30; D not certain. The source material was CD8+ T cells sorted from blood. CDR3 in DNA: TGTGCCTGGGCCGGAAGCCCCACCTACAATGAGCAGTTCTTC. As protein: CAWAGSPTYNEQFF.